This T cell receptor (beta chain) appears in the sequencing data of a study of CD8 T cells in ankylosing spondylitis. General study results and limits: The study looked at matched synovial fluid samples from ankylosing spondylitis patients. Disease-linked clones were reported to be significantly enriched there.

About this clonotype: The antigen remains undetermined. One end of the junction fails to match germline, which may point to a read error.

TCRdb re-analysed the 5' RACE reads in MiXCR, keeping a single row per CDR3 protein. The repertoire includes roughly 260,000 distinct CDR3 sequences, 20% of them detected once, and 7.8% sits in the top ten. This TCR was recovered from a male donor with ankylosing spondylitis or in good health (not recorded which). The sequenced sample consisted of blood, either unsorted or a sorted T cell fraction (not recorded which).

The CDR3 region is CVSSPGRAVNQPQHF. The CDR3 DNA follows: TGTGTCAGCAGTCCCGGGCGGGCAGTTAATCAGCCCCAGCATTTT. The chain couples TRBV12-3 or TRBV12-4 to TRBJ1-5, with unresolved D. The CDR3 contains 15 residues.